These 26 T cell receptor beta chains came from one sample sequenced in a study of blood T cells in healthy people across ages. Primers used in a second PCR of roughly 6 to 12 cycles were a sample-barcoded 5' primer and a J-beta primer mix. Using its own MiXCR run on the 5' RACE reads, TCRdb lists one record per CDR3 protein. The table has 800,000 to 950,000 distinct CDR3 sequences, about 48% seen once. The sequencing sample was made of blood. The receptors originated from a man younger than 45 in good health.

V and J are TRBV4-1 and TRBJ2-7; tentatively, D is TRBD2 (7 bases). This CDR3 is built from 16 residues. CDR1 and CDR2 (germline): MGHRA, YSYEKL. V shed 3 bases and J shed 0 bases, with 15 bases lying between them. The CDR3 bases are TGCGCCAGCAGCCAGATCCCAGGGGAGGGCTCCTACGAGCAGTACTTC. It encodes CASSQIPGEGSYEQYF.

The CDR3 DNA is TGTGCCAGCAGCTCCGGGACTAGCGGGGGGCGCTACACAGATACGCAGTATTTT. Residues: CASSSGTSGGRYTDTQYF. The chain carries TRBV7-3 and TRBJ2-3; the match to TRBD2 covers 15 bases. Germline assignment: CDR1 SGHTA and CDR2 FQGTGA. The CDR3 length is 18 residues. V shed 4 bases and J 2 bases; nucleotides not matched to a gene: 7.

This clonotype was picked up a small number of times. DNA for the CDR3: TGCAGCGCCCGACAGGGGTCCGAAGCTTTCTTT. Translating it yields CSARQGSEAFF. The V gene is TRBV29-1, the J gene TRBJ1-1, with TRBD1 identical over 8 bases. The CDR3 is 11 amino acids. The V and J ends lost 7 bases and 8 bases, in that order; junction bases with no gene match: 6. Germline CDR1 reads SQVTM; CDR2 reads ANQGSEA.

This clonotype was observed a few times. V and J are TRBV14 and TRBJ2-3; D is unclear. CDR3 length: 12 residues. Trimming removed 4 bases from V and 6 bases from J, with 8 bases in between. Germline V gene lookup returns CDR1 SGHDN and CDR2 FVKESK. CDR3 sequence: CASSPAADTQYF. Written as DNA, the CDR3 is TGTGCCAGCAGCCCCGCGGCGGATACGCAGTATTTT.

This clonotype appeared once. CDR3 DNA: TGCAGTGCTAGTATAGAGACCCAGTACTTC. Amino acids: CSASIETQYF. The gene calls are TRBV20-1 and TRBJ2-4, with unresolved D. The end of the DNA aligns better with TRBJ2-5, so the J call may be wrong. CDR1 is DFQATT and CDR2 is SNEGSKA in the germline V gene (reference sequence). This CDR3 region has 10 residues.

This clonotype appeared a few times. The chain recombines TRBV6-2 or TRBV6-3 with TRBJ2-1, with 8 bases that match TRBD2. The CDR3 runs to 15 residues. Germline lookup yields CDR1 MNHEY and CDR2 SVGEGT. Germline trimming cut 5 bases from V and 8 bases from J; bases unmatched to any gene: 11. The CDR3 sequence: CASSHTLAAGHEQFF. CDR3 in DNA: TGTGCCAGCAGTCACACACTAGCGGCGGGCCATGAGCAGTTCTTC.

V usage is TRBV6-2 or TRBV6-3 and J usage is TRBJ2-1, with 11 bases lining up with TRBD2. Trimming at V came to 6 bases and at J to 5 bases, leaving 6 bases not matched to a gene. In germline, CDR1 is MNHEY, CDR2 SVGEGT. CDR3 length equals 15 residues. The CDR3 nucleotides are TGTGCCAGCAGCAACTTGGGACTAGCGGACAATGAGCAGTTCTTC. Its protein product is CASSNLGLADNEQFF.

This sequence joins TRBV25-1 and TRBJ2-3; 8 bases match TRBD1. With 4 bases clipped from V and 6 bases from J, the junction kept 0 bases outside the gene matches. The germline V gene encodes CDR1 MGHDK and CDR2 SYGVNS. The CDR3 contains 12 residues. The CDR3, as DNA: TGTGCCAGCAGTGGGACAGGGGATACGCAGTATTTT. Protein: CASSGTGDTQYF.

The V and J genes are TRBV2 and TRBJ1-6, with D unresolved. Between the trimmed V and J ends, which lost 8 bases and 5 bases, there was a span of 10 bases. CDR3 length equals 13 residues. Germline values: CDR1 SNHLY, CDR2 FYNNEI. The CDR3 protein is CASLGRDNSPLHF. DNA of the CDR3: TGTGCCAGCCTTGGGCGGGATAATTCACCCCTCCACTTT.

The sample holds a few counts of this clonotype. The genes are TRBV13 and TRBJ1-2; D ambiguous. With 2 bases removed from V and 0 bases from J, the gap between germline ends came to 10 bases. Germline CDR1 PRHDT, CDR2 FYEKMQ (reference sequence). The CDR3 is 15 residues long. The CDR3 sequence: CASSLTPRSNYGYTF. In DNA, the CDR3 is TGTGCCAGCAGCTTAACCCCCCGGTCTAACTATGGCTACACCTTC.

The chain has TRBV5-4 and TRBJ1-2; D call uncertain. From germline, CDR1 is SGHNT and CDR2 YYREEE (reference sequence). This CDR3 comprises 17 residues. Trimming took off 5 bases at V and 1 base at J, with 21 bases between the two ends. The DNA of the CDR3 is TGTGCCAGCAGTCGAATGGCGGAAACGGGGAGTAACTATGGCTACACCTTC. It is translated as CASSRMAETGSNYGYTF.

This clonotype showed up just a few times. The chain combines TRBV7-9 with TRBJ2-7, with D perhaps assigned TRBD1 or TRBD2 (5 bases each). CDR1 and CDR2 from the germline V gene are SEHNR and FQNEAQ (reference sequence). The germline V and J ends were trimmed by 4 bases and 2 bases, with 18 bases remaining between them. The CDR3 loop spans 16 amino acids. CDR3 bases: TGTGCCAGCAGCTGGGGCCCCGGGACGGAAGCCTACGAGCAGTACTTC. Its translation: CASSWGPGTEAYEQYF. Full variable domain (missing parts from reference TRBV7-9 and TRBJ2-7): DTGVSQNPRHKITKRGQNVTFRCDPISEHNRLYWYRQTLGQGPEFLTYFQNEAQLEKSRLLSDRFSAERPKGSFSTLEIQRTEQGDSAMYLCASSWGPGTEAYEQYFGPGTRLTVT.

This sequence joins TRBV7-3 and TRBJ2-3, with 8 bases aligning to TRBD1. The germline V gene encodes CDR1 SGHTA and CDR2 FQGTGA. CDR3 length: 16 residues. Trimming took 5 bases from V and 5 from J; bases not matched to a gene: 12. CDR3 bases: TGTGCCAGCAGCCCCGGACAGGGCCAGTCCATAGATACGCAGTATTTT. Its protein product is CASSPGQGQSIDTQYF. Using reference TRBV7-3 and TRBJ2-3 for the parts outside the CDR3, the full variable domain is GAGVSQTPSNKVTEKGKYVELRCDPISGHTALYWYRQSLGQGPEFLIYFQGTGAADDSGLPNDRFFAVRPEGSVSTLKIQRTERGDSAVYLCASSPGQGQSIDTQYFGPGTRLTVL.

This clonotype occurred a few times. The V gene is TRBV6-1, the J gene TRBJ1-2; D might be TRBD1 (5 bases). The CDR3 runs to 14 residues. Between the trimmed V and J ends, which lost 2 bases and 9 bases, there was a span of 16 bases. Germline CDR1 MNHNS, CDR2 SASEGT. The CDR3 reads CASSEYVGTPSYTF. The CDR3 bases are TGTGCCAGCAGTGAATATGTCGGGACGCCGAGCTACACCTTC.

There are a few counts of this clonotype. The V gene is TRBV5-6, the J gene TRBJ2-1; D is perhaps TRBD2 (6 bases). The length of the CDR3 is 21 residues. Germline CDR1 is SGHDT and CDR2 is YYEEEE. Trimming took 4 bases from V and 4 from J, leaving 33 bases between them. CDR3 nucleotides: TGTGCCAGCAGCCCCTCCCTGGGCGGGGATTTGGGACCGTTAGTTTACAATGAGCAGTTCTTC. It is translated as CASSPSLGGDLGPLVYNEQFF.

The rearrangement uses TRBV7-6 and TRBJ1-5; no clear D gene. V lost 5 bases and J 4 bases, leaving 9 bases between the germline ends. The CDR3 covers 13 residues. Germline V gene lookup returns CDR1 SGHVS and CDR2 FNYEAQ. The CDR3 DNA is TGTGCCAGCAGCCCGAACAGAAATCAGCCCCAGCATTTT. It codes for CASSPNRNQPQHF. The complete variable domain, with remaining parts taken from reference TRBV7-6 and TRBJ1-5, reads GAGVSQSPRYKVTKRGQDVALRCDPISGHVSLYWYRQALGQGPEFLTYFNYEAQQDKSGLPNDRFSAERPEGSISTLTIQRTEQRDSAMYRCASSPNRNQPQHFGDGTRLSIL.

V and J are TRBV6-6 and TRBJ2-5, with TRBD1 as a possible D gene (5 bases). The J call is doubtful: the DNA matches TRBJ2-7 better. The CDR3 runs to 17 residues. In germline, CDR1 is MNHNY, CDR2 SVGAGI (reference sequence). CDR3 residues: CASSYSTVPGDPYEQYF. In nucleotides, the CDR3 is TGTGCCAGCAGTTACTCGACAGTTCCAGGAGATCCCTACGAGCAGTACTTC.

This clonotype was observed a few times. The chain joins TRBV12-3 or TRBV12-4 to TRBJ2-6; TRBD1 agrees at 11 bases. Losses at the gene ends were 6 bases for V and 0 bases for J; bases not matched to a gene: 4. The CDR3 consists of 17 residues. The CDR3 spells CASRRTGGFSGANVLTF. The CDR3 DNA is TGTGCCAGCAGGAGGACAGGGGGCTTCTCTGGGGCCAACGTCCTGACTTTC.

The rearrangement joins TRBV28 to TRBJ2-5; possibly TRBD1 or TRBD2 for D (5 bases each). This CDR3 has 15 amino acids. V was trimmed by 6 bases and J by 11 bases, leaving 25 bases between them. Germline V lookup: CDR1 MDHEN, CDR2 SYDVKM. CDR3 nucleotides: TGTGCCAGCAGGGGGGACGTAGAAGCCTACAATGAGCAGTACTTC. Its protein product is CASRGDVEAYNEQYF.

As regards this clonotype: Just one base apart from a much larger clone, this may be a read error. This chain links TRBV4-3 with TRBJ2-7; 7 bases line up with TRBD2. V was clipped by 1 base and J by 7 bases; unmatched bases: 13. Germline V gene sequence: CDR1 LGHNA, CDR2 YSLEER. The CDR3 is 16 residues long. The CDR3 is CASSQVGPSGYNEQYF. CDR3 DNA: TGCGCCAGCAGCCAAGTTGGGCCTAGCGGTTACAATGAGCAGTACTTC.

The chain couples TRBV20-1 to TRBJ1-1; no firm D call. Germline CDR1 reads DFQATT; CDR2 reads SNEGSKA (reference sequence). CDR3 size: 14 residues. The ends were cut back, 4 bases at V and 1 base at J, with 13 bases in the middle. The CDR3 DNA follows: TGCAGTGCTATTTTGGGAGGACGGAACACTGAAGCTTTCTTT. This encodes CSAILGGRNTEAFF.

This clonotype was seen only a few times. The chain has TRBV7-9 and TRBJ2-1, with 10 bases aligning to TRBD2. The CDR3 length is 16 residues. Germline assignment: CDR1 SEHNR and CDR2 FQNEAQ (reference sequence). The V gene end was trimmed by 6 bases and the J gene end by 5 bases; junction bases not matched to a gene: 10. The CDR3 region is CASRPTLAGADNEQFF. As DNA, the CDR3 is TGTGCCAGCAGACCTACCCTAGCGGGGGCCGACAATGAGCAGTTCTTC. The variable domain in full, with the rest retrieved from reference TRBV7-9 and TRBJ2-1, is DTGVSQNPRHKITKRGQNVTFRCDPISEHNRLYWYRQTLGQGPEFLTYFQNEAQLEKSRLLSDRFSAERPKGSFSTLEIQRTEQGDSAMYLCASRPTLAGADNEQFFGPGTRLTVL.

V and J are TRBV5-1 and TRBJ2-2, with TRBD1 matching 9 bases. Germline CDR1 is SGHRS and CDR2 is YFSETQ. The CDR3 loop spans 19 amino acids. V lost 3 bases, J lost 5 bases, and 17 bases stayed unmatched. CDR3 loop: CASSSTTGTGRRSTGELFF. The DNA for the CDR3 is TGCGCCAGCAGCTCGACGACCGGGACAGGGAGGAGAAGTACCGGGGAGCTGTTTTTT.

The chain recombines TRBV10-3 with TRBJ2-1; D remains unclear. Trimming took 3 bases from V and 0 from J, leaving 6 bases between them. This CDR3 comprises 14 residues. CDR1 and CDR2 (germline): ENHRY, SYGVKD. The chain's CDR3 is CAISDYGSYNEQFF. Here the CDR3 DNA reads TGTGCCATCAGTGACTACGGCTCCTACAATGAGCAGTTCTTC.

The V call is TRBV7-9, the J call TRBJ2-5, with TRBD1 identical over 8 bases. CDR1 SEHNR and CDR2 FQNEAQ come from the germline V gene (reference sequence). V shed 5 bases and J 5 bases; nucleotides not matched to a gene: 10. The CDR3 contains 15 residues. CDR3 amino acids: CASSPPGGEKETQYF. The CDR3 DNA is TGTGCCAGCAGCCCTCCAGGGGGCGAAAAGGAGACCCAGTACTTC.

This clonotype showed up just once. The chain uses TRBV5-1 and TRBJ2-6; possibly TRBD1 or TRBD2 for D (5 bases each). Germline CDR1 reads SGHRS; CDR2 reads YFSETQ. The germline V and J ends were trimmed by 3 bases and 0 bases, with 10 bases remaining between them. This CDR3 is 16 amino acids long. CDR3 in DNA: TGCGCCAGCAGCTCTGGGACGGCCTCTGGGGCCAACGTCCTGACTTTC. Its translation: CASSSGTASGANVLTF.